Following are 5 T cell receptor beta chains from one sample sequenced in a study of control samples from healthy donors and cancer patients. Clones were sequenced by immunoSEQ multiplex PCR, and TCRdb holds only the in-frame ones, with some missing. The data hold about 170,000 clones, with 94% observed a single time. The sequencing sample was made of blood. These receptors were collected from a woman between 18 and 29 years old in good health.

The chain employs TRBV5-1 and TRBJ2-1, with D perhaps assigned TRBD1 or TRBD2 (5 bases each). V was trimmed by 1 base and J by 3 bases, leaving 14 bases between them. The CDR3 is made up of 16 amino acids. Germline assignment: CDR1 SGHRS and CDR2 YFSETQ. The CDR3 loop reads CASSLSGTSHYNEQFF. The CDR3 coding sequence is TGCGCCAGCAGCTTGTCCGGGACGAGTCACTACAATGAGCAGTTCTTC.

The V gene is TRBV7-6, the J gene TRBJ2-5; D is uncertain. CDR1 and CDR2 from the germline V gene are SGHVS and FNYEAQ. Between the trimmed V and J ends, which lost 5 bases and 9 bases, there was a span of 10 bases. This CDR3 spans 11 amino acids. CDR3 sequence (DNA): TGTGCCAGCAGCCAGGCGGACCCCCAGTACTTC. Translating gives CASSQADPQYF.

The chain links TRBV12-5 to TRBJ2-7, with D possibly matching TRBD2 (5 bases). The CDR3 runs to 13 residues. Germline values: CDR1 LGHNT, CDR2 FRNRAP. V dropped 6 bases and J dropped 6 bases, with 15 bases sitting between them. The CDR3: CASGQSGVGEQYF. As DNA, the CDR3 is TGTGCTAGTGGCCAAAGCGGAGTGGGCGAGCAGTACTTC.

V usage is TRBV30 and J usage is TRBJ2-3; D is undetermined. Germline V CDR1 and CDR2: GTSNPN, SVGIG (reference sequence). V lost 4 bases and J lost 6, with 14 bases in between. The CDR3 extends over 13 amino acids. The CDR3 nucleotides are TGTGCCTGGACCTCGGGTGTTGGGGATACGCAGTATTTT. Translated, it gives CAWTSGVGDTQYF.

This chain's CDR3 is CASSLGMGNEQFF. The CDR3 DNA reads TGTGCCAGCAGTTTAGGTATGGGGAATGAGCAGTTCTTC. The V gene is TRBV12-3 or TRBV12-4, the J gene TRBJ2-1; D remains ambiguous. Trimming left V 1 base short and J 7 bases short, with 8 bases between. CDR3 length equals 13 residues.